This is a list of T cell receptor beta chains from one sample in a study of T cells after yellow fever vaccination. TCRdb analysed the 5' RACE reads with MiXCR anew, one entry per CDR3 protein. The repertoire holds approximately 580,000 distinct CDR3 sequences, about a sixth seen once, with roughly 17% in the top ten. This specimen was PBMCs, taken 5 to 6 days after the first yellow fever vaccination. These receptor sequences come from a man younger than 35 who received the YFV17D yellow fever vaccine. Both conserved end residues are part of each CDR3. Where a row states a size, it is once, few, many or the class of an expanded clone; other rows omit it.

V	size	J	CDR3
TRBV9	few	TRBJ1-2	CASSVDQISYYGYTF
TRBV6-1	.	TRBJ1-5	CASSPQGRLSQPQHF
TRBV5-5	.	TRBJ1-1	CASSLVRRATEAFF
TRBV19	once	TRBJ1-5	CASSIVGNQPQHF
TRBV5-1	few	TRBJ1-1	CASGRQGTDLEAFF
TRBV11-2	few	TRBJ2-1	CASSLEIWGWYEQFF
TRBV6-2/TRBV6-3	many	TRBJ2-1	CASSYGAYNEQFF
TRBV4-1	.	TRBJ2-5	CASSQPDVETQYF
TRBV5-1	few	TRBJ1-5	CASSLDGGRGEPQHF
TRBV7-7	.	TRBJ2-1	CASSLDRLAGEQFF
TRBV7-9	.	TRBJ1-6	CASSPRGRENSPLHF
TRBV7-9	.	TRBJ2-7	CASSGRDSNYEQYF
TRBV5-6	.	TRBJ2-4	CASAKGQTKNIQYF
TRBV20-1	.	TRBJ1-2	CSPPEGRYYGYTF
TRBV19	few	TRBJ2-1	CASSIGWGHEQFF
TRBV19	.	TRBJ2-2	CATRSNGETGELFF
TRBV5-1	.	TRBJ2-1	CASSFRKADNEQFF
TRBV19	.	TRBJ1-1	CASSIIPAGNTEAFF
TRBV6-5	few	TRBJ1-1	CASSYSNIEGGTEAFF
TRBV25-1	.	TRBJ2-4	CASSAFRPGNIQYF
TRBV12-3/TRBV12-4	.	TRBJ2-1	CASSLIGLNNEQFF
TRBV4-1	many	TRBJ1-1	CASSQDESGSTEAFF
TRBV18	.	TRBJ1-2	CASSPRGADPYGYTF